Below, 7 T cell receptor beta chains from the same sample are listed, as sequenced in a study of T cell responses to AZD1222 COVID-19 vaccine (dated by TCRdb to the early 2020s). Library preparation employed the immunoSEQ multiplex PCR assay. TCRdb retrieved this table from immuneACCESS and kept in-frame rearrangements only. Not all clones are present; in checked studies, unresolved V genes account for under half, and no reason is known for the remainder. The sample records roughly 130,000 clones, about 90% of which are singletons. About 7.5% of the sample goes to the ten largest clones. Read against the paper, the sample's time point label means: about 28 days (+/-7) after the second vaccine dose. The intended sense of this specimen's treatment or condition label: meningococcal conjugate vaccine given as trial control. The source material was peripheral blood, sampled 28 days after the second dose of the MenACWY control vaccine. The receptor source for this set is an adult who received the MenACWY meningococcal vaccine as a control.

This chain uses TRBV10-3 with TRBJ2-5; no clear D gene. The germline V gene has CDR1 ENHRY and CDR2 SYGVKD. This CDR3 has 11 residues. V was shortened by 6 bases and J by 3 bases, with 5 bases between the two germline ends. CDR3 residues: CAIRAEETQYF. Here the CDR3 DNA reads TGTGCCATCAGGGCAGAAGAGACCCAGTACTTC.

The CDR3 DNA reads as TGTGCCAGCAGTGACGCCGGGACAGGGGTTCGGGAAAAACTGTTTTTT. This encodes CASSDAGTGVREKLFF. The V call is TRBV28, the J call TRBJ1-4; 10 bases agree with TRBD1. The CDR3 runs to 16 residues. Per the germline V gene, CDR1 is MDHEN and CDR2 is SYDVKM. V lost 5 bases to trimming and J lost 8 bases; unmatched junction nucleotides: 11.

The gene calls are TRBV19 and TRBJ2-3; 7 bases are a match to TRBD1. Germline CDR1 LNHDA, CDR2 SQIVND (reference sequence). The length of the CDR3 is 15 residues. J lost 2 bases, V lost 3 bases, and 5 bases had no gene match. This CDR3 reads CASSMTGSPTDTQYF. CDR3 sequence (DNA): TGTGCCAGTAGTATGACAGGGAGCCCCACAGATACGCAGTATTTT.

The chain couples TRBV7-2 to TRBJ2-3; D remains ambiguous. The germline V and J ends were trimmed by 5 bases and 4 bases, with 13 bases remaining between them. Germline loops: CDR1 SGHTA, CDR2 FQGNSA. The CDR3 contains 14 residues. DNA of the CDR3: TGTGCCAGCAGCGATTATGGGTTTGCAGATACGCAGTATTTT. Translating it yields CASSDYGFADTQYF.

Note on this clone: Other DNA sequences from this sample encode an identical CDR3 as well. The rearrangement links TRBV28 to TRBJ1-5, with TRBD1 matching over 9 bases. V was pared by 4 bases and J by 7 bases, with 5 bases of the junction left unmatched. This CDR3 is built from 14 residues. Germline values: CDR1 MDHEN, CDR2 SYDVKM. For the CDR3, the DNA is TGTGCCAGCAGTTCCGGACAGGGGAACCAGCCCCAGCATTTT. This translates into CASSSGQGNQPQHF.

The chain links TRBV19 to TRBJ2-1; TRBD2 matches at 11 bases. This CDR3 comprises 15 residues. Germline CDR1 LNHDA, CDR2 SQIVND (reference sequence). The trim removed 3 bases at V and 16 bases at J, leaving 14 bases unmatched. CDR3 bases: TGTGCCAGTAGTATTCGGGCTAGCGGGGGGCTCGTGCTTTTCTTC. Its protein is CASSIRASGGLVLFF.

The CDR3 here is CASRRTGTDTQYF. DNA for the CDR3: TGTGCCAGCAGACGGACAGGCACAGATACGCAGTATTTT. This chain links TRBV11-3 with TRBJ2-3; D is possibly TRBD1 (6 bases). The CDR3 is 13 amino acids. V lost 6 bases to trimming and J lost 1 base, with 8 bases between them. The germline V gene has CDR1 SGHNT and CDR2 YENEEA.